A single sample gave rise to the 2 T cell receptor beta chains below, sequenced in a study of blood T cell repertoires in COVID-19. Libraries were prepared by immunoSEQ multiplex PCR; TCRdb keeps only in-frame clonotypes and omits some of them. The sample shows about 330,000 clones, 65% to 90% of them seen only once. The sequencing sample was made of PBMCs or T cells enriched from blood (not recorded which). These receptors were obtained from a woman aged 18-29 years who had recovered from COVID-19.

As for this clone: The same CDR3 also results from other DNA sequences found in this sample. The genes are TRBV5-1 and TRBJ1-3; 9 bases match TRBD1. The CDR3 runs 14 residues. Germline V gives CDR1 SGHRS, CDR2 YFSETQ. V trimming: 4 bases; J trimming: 4 bases; junction bases outside the gene matches: 3. The CDR3: CASSPGTGGNTIYF. CDR3 coding DNA: TGCGCCAGCAGCCCCGGGACAGGGGGAAACACCATATATTTT.

The rearrangement links TRBV7-7 to TRBJ2-1; no clear D gene. V was trimmed by 1 base and J by 14 bases, leaving 24 bases between them. The germline V gene encodes CDR1 SSHAT and CDR2 FNYEAQ (reference sequence). This CDR3 region has 16 residues. CDR3 nucleotides: TGTGCCAGCAGCTTAGGTTCGGAGTGGGTTCTCTGGTATAAGTTCTTC. As protein: CASSLGSEWVLWYKFF.